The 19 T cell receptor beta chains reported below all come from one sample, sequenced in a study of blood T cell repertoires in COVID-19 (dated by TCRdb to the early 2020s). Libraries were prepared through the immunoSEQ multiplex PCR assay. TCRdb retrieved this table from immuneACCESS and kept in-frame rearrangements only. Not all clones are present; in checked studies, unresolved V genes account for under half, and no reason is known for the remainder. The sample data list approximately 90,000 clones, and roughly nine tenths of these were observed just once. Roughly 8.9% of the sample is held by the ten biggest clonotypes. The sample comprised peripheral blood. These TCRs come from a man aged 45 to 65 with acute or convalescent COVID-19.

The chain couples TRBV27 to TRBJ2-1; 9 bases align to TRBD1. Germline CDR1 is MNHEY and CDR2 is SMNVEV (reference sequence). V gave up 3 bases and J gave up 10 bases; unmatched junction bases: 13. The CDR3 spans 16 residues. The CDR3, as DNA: TGTGCCAGCAGTTTTCTACAGGGGGCCGGTTTAGGGGAGCAGTTCTTC. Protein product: CASSFLQGAGLGEQFF.

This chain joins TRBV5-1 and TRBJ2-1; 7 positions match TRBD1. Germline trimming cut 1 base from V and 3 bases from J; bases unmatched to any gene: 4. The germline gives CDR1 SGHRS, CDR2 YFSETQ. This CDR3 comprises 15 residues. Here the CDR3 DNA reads TGCGCCAGCAGCTTGCAGGGGGAAAACTACAATGAGCAGTTCTTC. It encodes CASSLQGENYNEQFF.

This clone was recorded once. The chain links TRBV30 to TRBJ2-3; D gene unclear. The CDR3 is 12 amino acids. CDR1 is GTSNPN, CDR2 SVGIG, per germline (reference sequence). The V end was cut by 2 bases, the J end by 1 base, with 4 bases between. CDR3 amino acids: CAWSQGTDTQYF. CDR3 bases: TGTGCCTGGAGTCAGGGCACAGATACGCAGTATTTT.

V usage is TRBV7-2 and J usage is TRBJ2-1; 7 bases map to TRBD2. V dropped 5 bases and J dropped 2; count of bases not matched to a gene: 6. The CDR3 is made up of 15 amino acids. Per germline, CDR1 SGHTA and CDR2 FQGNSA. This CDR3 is CASSPTSRTYNEQFF. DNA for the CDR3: TGTGCCAGCAGCCCGACTAGCCGTACCTACAATGAGCAGTTCTTC.

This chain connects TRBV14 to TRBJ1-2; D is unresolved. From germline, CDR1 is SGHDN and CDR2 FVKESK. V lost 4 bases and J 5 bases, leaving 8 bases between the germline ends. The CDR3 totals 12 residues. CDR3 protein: CASSPGWYGYTF. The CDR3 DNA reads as TGTGCCAGCAGCCCGGGATGGTATGGCTACACCTTC.

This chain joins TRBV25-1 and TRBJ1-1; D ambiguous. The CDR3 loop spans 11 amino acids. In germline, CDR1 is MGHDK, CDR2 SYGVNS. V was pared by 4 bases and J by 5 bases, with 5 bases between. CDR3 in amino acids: CASSGRTEAFF. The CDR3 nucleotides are TGTGCCAGCAGTGGGAGAACTGAAGCTTTCTTT.

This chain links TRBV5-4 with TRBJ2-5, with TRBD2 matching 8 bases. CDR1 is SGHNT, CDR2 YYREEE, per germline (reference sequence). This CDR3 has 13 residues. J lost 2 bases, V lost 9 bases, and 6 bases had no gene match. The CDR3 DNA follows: TGTGCCACGAACGTAGCGGGGCAAGAGACCCAGTACTTC. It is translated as CATNVAGQETQYF.

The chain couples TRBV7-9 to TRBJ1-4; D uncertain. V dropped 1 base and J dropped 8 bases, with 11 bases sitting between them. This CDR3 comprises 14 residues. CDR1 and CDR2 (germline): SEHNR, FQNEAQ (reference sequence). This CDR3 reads CASSLETGKEKLFF. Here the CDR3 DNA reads TGTGCCAGCAGCTTAGAGACGGGAAAGGAAAAACTGTTTTTT. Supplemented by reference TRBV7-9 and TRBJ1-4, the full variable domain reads DTGVSQNPRHKITKRGQNVTFRCDPISEHNRLYWYRQTLGQGPEFLTYFQNEAQLEKSRLLSDRFSAERPKGSFSTLEIQRTEQGDSAMYLCASSLETGKEKLFFGSGTQLSVL.

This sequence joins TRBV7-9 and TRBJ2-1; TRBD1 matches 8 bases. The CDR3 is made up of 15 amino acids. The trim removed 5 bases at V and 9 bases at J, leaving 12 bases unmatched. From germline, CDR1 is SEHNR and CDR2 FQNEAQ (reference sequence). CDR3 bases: TGTGCCAGCAGCCCGGCCCAGGGGGCGTATAGTGAGCAGTTCTTC. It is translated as CASSPAQGAYSEQFF.

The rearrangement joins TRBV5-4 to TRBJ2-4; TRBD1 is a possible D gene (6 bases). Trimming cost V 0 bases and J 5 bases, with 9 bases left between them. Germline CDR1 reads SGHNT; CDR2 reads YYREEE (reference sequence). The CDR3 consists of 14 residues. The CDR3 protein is CASSLAGVQNIQYF. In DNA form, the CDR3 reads TGTGCCAGCAGCTTGGCAGGGGTCCAAAACATTCAGTACTTC.

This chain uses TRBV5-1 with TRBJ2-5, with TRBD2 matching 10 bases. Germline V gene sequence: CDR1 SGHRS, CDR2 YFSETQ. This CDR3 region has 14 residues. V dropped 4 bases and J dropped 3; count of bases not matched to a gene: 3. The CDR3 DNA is TGCGCCAGCAGCCCGGGGACTAGCGAAGAGACCCAGTACTTC. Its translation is CASSPGTSEETQYF.

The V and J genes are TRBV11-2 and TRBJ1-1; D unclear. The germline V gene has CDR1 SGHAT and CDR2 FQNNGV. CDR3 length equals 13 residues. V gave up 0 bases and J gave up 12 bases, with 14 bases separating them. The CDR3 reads CASSLDSVSGSFF. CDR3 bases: TGTGCCAGCAGCTTAGACAGTGTATCTGGTTCTTTCTTT.

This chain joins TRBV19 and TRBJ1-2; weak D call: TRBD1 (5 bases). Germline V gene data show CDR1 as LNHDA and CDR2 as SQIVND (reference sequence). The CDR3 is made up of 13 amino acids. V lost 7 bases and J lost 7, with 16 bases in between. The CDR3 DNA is TGTGCCAGTACTTCAGTTCAAGGGGTTGGCTACACCTTC. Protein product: CASTSVQGVGYTF. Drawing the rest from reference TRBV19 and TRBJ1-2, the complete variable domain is DGGITQSPKYLFRKEGQNVTLSCEQNLNHDAMYWYRQDPGQGLRLIYYSQIVNDFQKGDIAEGYSVSREKKESFPLTVTSAQKNPTAFYLCASTSVQGVGYTFGSGTRLTVV.

The CDR3 DNA follows: TGTGCCAGCAGCCGGGACAGTAGAGTAGGTATATCCCTCCACTTT. It specifies CASSRDSRVGISLHF. V is TRBV2 and J is TRBJ1-6, with 7 bases that match TRBD1. Germline CDR1 and CDR2: SNHLY and FYNNEI. This CDR3 spans 15 amino acids. V dropped 6 bases and J dropped 14; count of bases not matched to a gene: 16.

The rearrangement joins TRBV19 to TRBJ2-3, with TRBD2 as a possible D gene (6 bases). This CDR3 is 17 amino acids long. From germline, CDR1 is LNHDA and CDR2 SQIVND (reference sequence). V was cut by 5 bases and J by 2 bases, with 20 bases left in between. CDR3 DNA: TGTGCCAGTAGTCCAACCGGGACGCCGGGGGTCACAGATACGCAGTATTTT. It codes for CASSPTGTPGVTDTQYF.

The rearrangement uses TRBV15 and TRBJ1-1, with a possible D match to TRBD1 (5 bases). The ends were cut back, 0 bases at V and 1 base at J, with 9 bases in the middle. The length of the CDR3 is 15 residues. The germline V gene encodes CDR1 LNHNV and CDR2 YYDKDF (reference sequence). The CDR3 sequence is CATSREGDRNTEAFF. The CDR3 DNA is TGTGCCACCAGCAGAGAAGGAGACAGGAACACTGAAGCTTTCTTT.

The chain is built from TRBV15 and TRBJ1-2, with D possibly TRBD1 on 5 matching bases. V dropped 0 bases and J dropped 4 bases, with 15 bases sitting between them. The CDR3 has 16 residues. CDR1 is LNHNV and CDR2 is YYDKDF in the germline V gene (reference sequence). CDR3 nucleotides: TGTGCCACCAGCAGAGATAATTTTGGGGGGTCCTATGGCTACACCTTC. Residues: CATSRDNFGGSYGYTF.

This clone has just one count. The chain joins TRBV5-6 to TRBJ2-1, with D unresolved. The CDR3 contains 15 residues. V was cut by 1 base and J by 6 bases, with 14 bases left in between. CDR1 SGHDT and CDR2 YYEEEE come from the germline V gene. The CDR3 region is CASSLRMVAGNEQFF. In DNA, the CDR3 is TGTGCCAGCAGCTTGAGAATGGTGGCAGGCAATGAGCAGTTCTTC.

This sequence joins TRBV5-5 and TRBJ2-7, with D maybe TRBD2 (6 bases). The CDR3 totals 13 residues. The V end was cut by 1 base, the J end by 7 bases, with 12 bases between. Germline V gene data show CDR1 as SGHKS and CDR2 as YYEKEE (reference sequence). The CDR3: CASSLRIAEEQYV. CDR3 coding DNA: TGTGCCAGCAGCTTGAGAATAGCGGAGGAGCAGTACGTC.